The rows below give T cell receptor beta chains drawn from one sample of a study of cytomegalovirus exposure and HLA in healthy donors. TCRdb's table, derived via immunoSEQ multiplex PCR, lists solely in-frame clones and lacks some. The table has 55,000 to 65,000 clones, roughly nine tenths seen once. The sequenced material came from PBMCs. The receptors come from a man between 18 and 29 years old in good health and CMV-seronegative. The CDR3 runs from the conserved cysteine through the conserved F or W. Each record gives: D gene, J gene, clone size, V gene, CDR3 protein, CDR3 DNA. D genes are given only for firm matches. Clone sizes are given selectively: once, few, many, or a class where the clone is expanded.

D: TRBD2; J: TRBJ2-7; size: .; V: TRBV9; CDR3: CASSSRGGEEQYF; DNA: TGTGCCAGCAGCTCCCGGGGGGGGGAGGAGCAGTACTTC
D: TRBD2; J: TRBJ2-1; size: .; V: TRBV15; CDR3: CATSRETSGRFNEQFF; DNA: TGTGCCACCAGCAGGGAGACTAGCGGGAGATTCAATGAGCAGTTCTTC
D: TRBD2; J: TRBJ2-2; size: .; V: TRBV5-1; CDR3: CASSAGTSGLGGELFF; DNA: TGCGCCAGCAGCGCGGGGACTAGCGGACTCGGCGGGGAGCTGTTTTTT
D: .; J: TRBJ1-4; size: .; V: TRBV20-1; CDR3: CSARDREKLFF; DNA: TGCAGTGCTAGAGATCGTGAAAAACTGTTTTTT
D: .; J: TRBJ2-7; size: .; V: TRBV29-1; CDR3: CSVELALNEQYF; DNA: TGCAGCGTTGAACTAGCTCTCAACGAGCAGTACTTC
D: .; J: TRBJ2-7; size: .; V: TRBV6-1; CDR3: CASSRSEQYF; DNA: TGTGCCAGCAGTCGGTCTGAGCAGTACTTC
D: .; J: TRBJ1-4; size: .; V: TRBV7-2; CDR3: CASSQNEKLFF; DNA: TGTGCCAGCAGCCAAAATGAAAAACTGTTTTTT
D: .; J: TRBJ2-3; size: .; V: TRBV5-1; CDR3: CASSLVGTWDTQYF; DNA: TGCGCCAGCAGCTTGGTGGGGACTTGGGATACGCAGTATTTT
D: TRBD1; J: TRBJ1-5; size: .; V: TRBV30; CDR3: CAWSGDRDQPQHF; DNA: TGTGCCTGGAGTGGGGACAGGGATCAGCCCCAGCATTTT
D: .; J: TRBJ2-5; size: .; V: TRBV15; CDR3: CATSRLGAETQYF; DNA: TGTGCCACCAGCAGACTGGGGGCGGAGACCCAGTACTTC
D: .; J: TRBJ2-1; size: .; V: TRBV6-5; CDR3: CASSYSSGNNEQFF; DNA: TGTGCCAGCAGTTACTCTTCGGGAAACAATGAGCAGTTCTTC
D: TRBD1; J: TRBJ2-3; size: .; V: TRBV6-9; CDR3: CASSPETGADTQYF; DNA: TGTGCCAGCAGCCCCGAGACAGGGGCAGATACGCAGTATTTT
D: .; J: TRBJ2-7; size: once; V: TRBV5-6; CDR3: CASSVGFFSYEQYF; DNA: TGTGCCAGCAGCGTTGGCTTCTTTTCCTACGAGCAGTACTTC
D: .; J: TRBJ2-2; size: .; V: TRBV27; CDR3: CASSLRGSGTGELFF; DNA: TGTGCCAGCAGTTTAAGAGGGAGCGGGACCGGGGAGCTGTTTTTT
D: TRBD1; J: TRBJ1-5; size: .; V: TRBV10-3; CDR3: CAISDGQGDQPQHF; DNA: TGTGCCATCAGTGATGGACAGGGCGATCAGCCCCAGCATTTT
D: .; J: TRBJ1-1; size: .; V: TRBV6-5; CDR3: CASSYRRGARNTEAFF; DNA: TGTGCCAGCAGTTACCGCCGGGGGGCAAGGAACACTGAAGCTTTCTTT
D: TRBD2; J: TRBJ2-1; size: .; V: TRBV29-1; CDR3: CSVDRGSIGASEQFF; DNA: TGCAGCGTCGATCGCGGGAGTATTGGGGCGTCGGAGCAGTTCTTC
D: .; J: TRBJ1-4; size: .; V: TRBV5-5; CDR3: CASSPPGLTNEKLFF; DNA: TGTGCCAGCAGCCCCCCGGGACTAACTAATGAAAAACTGTTTTTT
D: .; J: TRBJ1-2; size: .; V: TRBV28; CDR3: CASSRGYGYTF; DNA: TGTGCCAGCAGTAGGGGGTATGGCTACACCTTC
D: .; J: TRBJ1-1; size: .; V: TRBV19; CDR3: CASSDTANMNTEAFF; DNA: TGTGCCAGTAGCGACACGGCTAATATGAACACTGAAGCTTTCTTT
D: TRBD2; J: TRBJ2-3; size: .; V: TRBV9; CDR3: CASSETSGSTDTQYF; DNA: TGTGCCAGCAGCGAGACTAGCGGGAGCACAGATACGCAGTATTTT
D: TRBD1; J: TRBJ1-2; size: .; V: TRBV28; CDR3: CASSFTGGASGYTF; DNA: TGTGCCAGCAGCTTCACAGGGGGTGCCTCCGGCTACACCTTC
D: TRBD2; J: TRBJ2-7; size: .; V: TRBV7-8; CDR3: CASSLLLAVPLEFDEQYF; DNA: TGTGCCAGCAGCTTACTACTAGCGGTCCCCCTGGAGTTTGACGAGCAGTACTTC
D: TRBD1; J: TRBJ1-1; size: once; V: TRBV7-6; CDR3: CASSQGADTEAFF; DNA: TGTGCCAGTTCTCAGGGGGCCGACACTGAAGCTTTCTTT
D: .; J: TRBJ1-1; size: .; V: TRBV5-3; CDR3: CARSSLWSEAFF; DNA: TGTGCCAGAAGCTCGTTATGGAGTGAAGCTTTCTTT
D: TRBD2; J: TRBJ2-2; size: .; V: TRBV27; CDR3: CASSLAAGSGELFF; DNA: TGTGCCAGCAGTCTAGCAGCGGGATCCGGGGAGCTGTTTTTT
D: TRBD2; J: TRBJ2-1; size: .; V: TRBV7-2; CDR3: CASILNRLAGGFDNEQFF; DNA: TGTGCCAGCATCCTAAACCGGCTAGCGGGAGGTTTCGACAATGAGCAGTTCTTC
D: TRBD1; J: TRBJ2-6; size: once; V: TRBV4-2; CDR3: CASSQEATGGKAGANVLTF; DNA: TGTGCCAGCAGCCAGGAGGCGACAGGGGGTAAAGCTGGGGCCAACGTCCTGACTTTC
D: TRBD2; J: TRBJ2-2; size: .; V: TRBV9; CDR3: CASSRTLAEPTGELFF; DNA: TGTGCCAGCAGCCGGACCCTAGCGGAACCCACCGGGGAGCTGTTTTTT
D: TRBD1; J: TRBJ2-6; size: .; V: TRBV7-3; CDR3: CASSLRSPGTGSGANVLTF; DNA: TGTGCCAGCAGCCTACGAAGTCCCGGGACAGGGTCTGGGGCCAACGTCCTGACTTTC
D: .; J: TRBJ2-7; size: .; V: TRBV14; CDR3: CASSPETKGEQYF; DNA: TGTGCCAGCAGCCCTGAAACAAAGGGGGAGCAGTACTTC
D: TRBD1; J: TRBJ1-4; size: .; V: TRBV5-1; CDR3: CASSPTGGLNEKLFF; DNA: TGCGCCAGCAGCCCCACAGGGGGCCTAAATGAAAAACTGTTTTTT
D: TRBD1; J: TRBJ2-7; size: .; V: TRBV19; CDR3: CASRDREYYEQYF; DNA: TGTGCCAGCCGGGACAGGGAGTACTACGAGCAGTACTTC
D: TRBD2; J: TRBJ2-7; size: .; V: TRBV10-1; CDR3: CANLRTGGEGLREQYF; DNA: TGCGCCAACCTCAGGACGGGTGGGGAGGGTCTACGCGAGCAGTACTTC
D: .; J: TRBJ1-3; size: .; V: TRBV5-6; CDR3: CASTKLVTNSGNTIYF; DNA: TGTGCCAGCACAAAGCTTGTGACTAACTCTGGAAACACCATATATTTT
D: TRBD1; J: TRBJ2-5; size: .; V: TRBV7-9; CDR3: CASSGNDRAGETQYF; DNA: TGTGCCAGCAGCGGCAACGACAGGGCCGGGGAGACCCAGTACTTC
D: TRBD2; J: TRBJ2-1; size: .; V: TRBV6-4; CDR3: CASRQSKPMTSGRVNEQFF; DNA: TGTGCCAGCAGGCAAAGCAAGCCGATGACTAGCGGGAGGGTGAATGAGCAGTTCTTC
D: TRBD1; J: TRBJ2-1; size: .; V: TRBV6-6; CDR3: CATGTVASGKNEQFF; DNA: TGTGCGACAGGGACCGTAGCGTCCGGTAAGAATGAGCAGTTCTTC
D: .; J: TRBJ1-4; size: .; V: TRBV28; CDR3: CASGARGDEKLFF; DNA: TGTGCCAGCGGGGCCCGGGGGGATGAAAAACTGTTTTTT
D: TRBD2; J: TRBJ2-5; size: .; V: TRBV28; CDR3: CASSLPTSGSLETQYF; DNA: TGTGCCAGCAGTTTACCGACTAGCGGGAGTTTAGAGACCCAGTACTTC
D: .; J: TRBJ2-7; size: .; V: TRBV9; CDR3: CASSVARDSQAYEQYF; DNA: TGTGCCAGCAGCGTAGCCCGGGACTCGCAAGCCTACGAGCAGTACTTC
D: TRBD2; J: TRBJ2-7; size: .; V: TRBV2; CDR3: CASSPRGLVRSLEQYF; DNA: TGTGCCAGCAGTCCTCGAGGACTAGTACGCAGTCTGGAGCAGTACTTC
D: .; J: TRBJ1-5; size: .; V: TRBV5-6; CDR3: CASSFGGRNQPQHF; DNA: TGTGCCAGCAGCTTCGGGGGGCGGAATCAGCCCCAGCATTTT
D: TRBD1; J: TRBJ2-1; size: .; V: TRBV28; CDR3: CAGATGGGPEQFF; DNA: TGTGCCGGCGCGACAGGGGGGGGGCCTGAGCAGTTCTTC
D: .; J: TRBJ2-3; size: .; V: TRBV19; CDR3: CASCSRESTPDTQYF; DNA: TGTGCCAGTTGCTCCCGGGAGTCGACCCCAGATACGCAGTATTTT
D: .; J: TRBJ1-2; size: .; V: TRBV5-1; CDR3: CASSLEGDYGYTF; DNA: TGCGCCAGCAGCTTGGAGGGGGACTATGGCTACACCTTC
D: TRBD1; J: TRBJ1-5; size: .; V: TRBV28; CDR3: CASSLHTWTGRGHQPQHF; DNA: TGTGCCAGCAGTTTACACACCTGGACAGGGAGGGGACATCAGCCCCAGCATTTT
D: TRBD2; J: TRBJ2-1; size: .; V: TRBV6-6; CDR3: CASIARGGDGPNEQFF; DNA: TGTGCCAGCATAGCGAGGGGAGGGGATGGCCCAAATGAGCAGTTCTTC
D: TRBD2; J: TRBJ2-3; size: .; V: TRBV29-1; CDR3: CSAGLSGRSDTQYF; DNA: TGCAGCGCTGGACTTAGCGGGAGGTCAGATACGCAGTATTTT
D: TRBD1; J: TRBJ1-5; size: .; V: TRBV6-6; CDR3: CASSYGQGDQPQHF; DNA: TGTGCCAGCAGTTATGGACAGGGTGATCAGCCCCAGCATTTT
D: TRBD1; J: TRBJ1-2; size: .; V: TRBV19; CDR3: CASRTSAAQGEGYTF; DNA: TGTGCCAGTAGAACCTCCGCGGCACAGGGGGAAGGCTACACCTTC